Shown below are 14 T cell receptor beta chains from a single sample sequenced in a study of blood T cells in healthy people across ages. The authors ran a second PCR of about 6 to 12 cycles using a sample-barcoded 5' primer and a J-beta primer mix. From the 5' RACE reads, TCRdb called clonotypes with MiXCR, one entry per CDR3 protein. The data contain around 1.5 million distinct CDR3 sequences, approximately 59% of them singletons. Sequenced input: blood. These receptors originate from a man aged 18 to 30 in good health.

The chain couples TRBV4-1 to TRBJ2-2; 9 nucleotides agree with TRBD1. The length of the CDR3 is 16 residues. J was trimmed by 6 bases and V by 4 bases; bases with no gene match: 9. Per germline, CDR1 MGHRA and CDR2 YSYEKL. This CDR3 is CASSRQPGQGAGELFF. The CDR3 nucleotides read TGCGCCAGCAGCCGCCAACCGGGACAGGGTGCCGGGGAGCTGTTTTTT.

This chain connects TRBV7-6 to TRBJ2-1; tentative D call: TRBD2 (6 bases). Germline V gene data show CDR1 as SGHVS and CDR2 as FNYEAQ. CDR3 length equals 14 residues. Trimming pared 6 bases from V and 7 bases from J, leaving 16 bases between. In DNA form, the CDR3 reads TGTGCCAGCAGTCCACCAAATCGGGGGAATGAGCAGTTCTTC. It specifies CASSPPNRGNEQFF. Full variable domain (remainder filled in from reference TRBV7-6 and TRBJ2-1): GAGVSQSPRYKVTKRGQDVALRCDPISGHVSLYWYRQALGQGPEFLTYFNYEAQQDKSGLPNDRFSAERPEGSISTLTIQRTEQRDSAMYRCASSPPNRGNEQFFGPGTRLTVL.

The chain employs TRBV12-3 or TRBV12-4 and TRBJ2-3; D is undetermined. Trimming cost V 6 bases and J 10 bases, with 14 bases left between them. CDR3 length: 12 residues. As DNA, the CDR3 is TGTGCCAGCAGCGATACCAATGGGTCGCAGTATTTT. Its translation: CASSDTNGSQYF.

The CDR3 sequence: CASSSLKGNQPQHF. As DNA, the CDR3 is TGTGCCAGCAGCTCCCTGAAGGGGAATCAGCCCCAGCATTTT. This chain connects TRBV11-2 to TRBJ1-5, with D perhaps TRBD1 (5 bases). The V and J ends lost 4 bases and 4 bases respectively, with 11 bases between them. Germline V gene data show CDR1 as SGHAT and CDR2 as FQNNGV. The CDR3 totals 14 residues.

The genes are TRBV4-1 and TRBJ2-5, with D uncertain. V lost 0 bases and J lost 1, with 9 bases in between. Germline values: CDR1 MGHRA, CDR2 YSYEKL. This CDR3 comprises 15 residues. CDR3 sequence reads: CASSQEGRIQETQYF. CDR3 DNA: TGCGCCAGCAGCCAAGAAGGCCGGATCCAAGAGACCCAGTACTTC.

The chain couples TRBV18 to TRBJ2-1; 10 positions agree with TRBD2. The CDR3 covers 17 residues. V dropped 6 bases and J dropped 4; count of bases not matched to a gene: 12. Germline lookup yields CDR1 KGHSH and CDR2 LQKENI. CDR3: CASSVSGGARSYNEQFF. In DNA form, the CDR3 reads TGTGCCAGCTCGGTGAGCGGGGGGGCTCGGTCGTACAATGAGCAGTTCTTC.

J is TRBJ2-5 and V is TRBV4-3, with 8 bases matching TRBD1. This CDR3 spans 16 amino acids. The germline V gene encodes CDR1 LGHNA and CDR2 YSLEER. The trim removed 0 bases at V and 4 bases at J, leaving 7 bases unmatched. CDR3 bases: TGCGCCAGCAGCCAAGACGGGACAGGTCTTCGAGAGACCCAGTACTTC. It yields the protein CASSQDGTGLRETQYF.

The V gene is TRBV20-1, the J gene TRBJ2-6, with D perhaps TRBD1 or TRBD2 (7 bases each). Trimming shortened V by 1 base and J by 1 base, and 14 bases separated the two germline ends. Germline V CDR1 and CDR2: DFQATT, SNEGSKA (reference sequence). This CDR3 comprises 17 residues. The CDR3 region is CSARGQGGSSGANVLTF. CDR3 nucleotides: TGCAGTGCTAGAGGCCAGGGGGGGTCATCTGGGGCCAACGTCCTGACTTTC.

The sample holds a few counts of this clonotype. This chain joins TRBV7-9 and TRBJ2-7; perhaps TRBD2 as D (5 bases). Germline V gene data show CDR1 as SEHNR and CDR2 as FQNEAQ (reference sequence). V was clipped by 3 bases and J by 7 bases, with 7 bases between them. The length of the CDR3 is 11 residues. The CDR3 region has the DNA TGTGCCAGCAGCTTGGGAGAGGAGCAGTACTTC. This encodes CASSLGEEQYF.

The chain links TRBV27 to TRBJ2-7; D is perhaps TRBD2 (5 bases). V was clipped by 0 bases and J by 3 bases, with 15 bases between them. The CDR3 extends over 16 amino acids. Looked up from germline, CDR1 is MNHEY and CDR2 is SMNVEV (reference sequence). In DNA form, the CDR3 reads TGTGCCAGCAGTTTATCGGGTCGAGGGTACGGCTACGAGCAGTACTTC. This encodes CASSLSGRGYGYEQYF.

The V gene is TRBV4-3, the J gene TRBJ2-7, with TRBD2 matching 8 bases. V gave up 0 bases and J gave up 0 bases; unmatched junction bases: 7. The CDR3 is 17 amino acids. From germline, CDR1 is LGHNA and CDR2 YSLEER. The CDR3 DNA is TGCGCCAGCAGCCAAGACTGGTTAGCGGGGAGCTCCTACGAGCAGTACTTC. Residues: CASSQDWLAGSSYEQYF.

In DNA form, the CDR3 reads TGTGCCAGCAGCCTCCTGGACAGTATTACTGAAAAACTGTTTTTT. Amino acid sequence: CASSLLDSITEKLFF. This chain joins TRBV5-8 and TRBJ1-4, with D perhaps matching TRBD1 (6 bases). CDR1 is SGHTS and CDR2 is YDEGEE in the germline V gene. This CDR3 has 15 residues. Trimming pared 4 bases from V and 7 bases from J, leaving 17 bases between.

As regards this clonotype: A read error may explain this, as a much larger clone is one base away. This sequence joins TRBV20-1 and TRBJ2-1; perhaps TRBD2 as D (6 bases). The CDR3 spans 13 residues. Germline-derived CDR1 and CDR2 are DFQATT and SNEGSKA (reference sequence). The CDR3 loop reads CGANRESYNEQFF. The CDR3 DNA sequence: TGCGGTGCTAACCGGGAGTCCTACAATGAGCAGTTCTTC.

The chain recombines TRBV11-2 with TRBJ2-7; no reliable D call. V gave up 5 bases and J gave up 1 base, with 15 bases separating them. CDR3 size: 15 residues. CDR1 is SGHAT and CDR2 is FQNNGV in the germline V gene. The CDR3 sequence: CASSPPRWDSYEQYF. DNA of the CDR3: TGTGCCAGCAGCCCCCCCCGCTGGGATTCCTACGAGCAGTACTTC.